This T cell receptor (beta chain) was retrieved from a study of shared clonotypes between healthy human individuals. Study-level points and caveats: Donors were few, which limited the genetic and exposure-history diversity represented.

Replicate PCRs from sorted subsets contained around 200 ng DNA, which is some 32,000 T cell genomes. The table came from immunoSEQ multiplex PCR; TCRdb's copy has only in-frame clones and leaves some out. The data contain millions of clones, around nine tenths of them singletons. Remarks on this clone: Its antigen is not identified.

CDR1 SGHRS and CDR2 YFSETQ come from the germline V gene. The junction had 10 bases not matched to a gene; V was cut back by 5 bases and J by 7 bases. The CDR3 sequence is 15 residues long. Sequencing used naive CD4+ T cells sorted from blood. Subset meaning: CD45RA+ positively selected. This chain connects TRBV5-1 to TRBJ2-1; TRBD2 agrees at 9 bases. The clonotype was recovered from a man in his late teens or twenties in good health. The CDR3 nucleotides are TGCGCCAGCAGGGCGGCGGGAGGGGTGAGTAATGAGCAGTTCTTC. Translating it yields CASRAAGGVSNEQFF.